The rows below give T cell receptor beta chains drawn from one sample of a study of blood T cell repertoires in COVID-19. Clones were read by immunoSEQ multiplex PCR, and TCRdb kept only the in-frame ones, dropping some. The table includes 94,000 or so clones, about 90% detected once. The specimen was peripheral blood. The source of these receptors is an older woman with acute or convalescent COVID-19. Both conserved end residues are part of each CDR3. The D gene is left open where the match is weak. Part of the rows lack a size; the others show once, few, many or a class for expanded clones.

CDR3aa | CDR3nt | j_gene | abundance | d_gene | v_gene
CASSPPPMGVGTQYF | TGTGCCAGCTCACCCCCCCCCATGGGCGTTGGGACCCAGTACTTC | TRBJ2-5 | . | . | TRBV18
CATSRDWRGRAQETQYF | TGTGCCACCAGCAGAGATTGGCGCGGGAGGGCACAAGAGACCCAGTACTTC | TRBJ2-5 | . | TRBD2 | TRBV15
CASSQSGQGLNYGYTF | TGTGCCAGCAGCCAATCAGGACAGGGCCTTAACTATGGCTACACCTTC | TRBJ1-2 | once | TRBD1 | TRBV3-1/TRBV3-2
CASSLSPKAGLTDTQYF | TGTGCCAGCAGTTTGTCTCCAAAAGCGGGGTTGACAGATACGCAGTATTTT | TRBJ2-3 | . | TRBD2 | TRBV28
CASSPRLAGVSDTQYF | TGTGCCAGCAGCCCCCGACTAGCGGGAGTTTCAGATACGCAGTATTTT | TRBJ2-3 | . | TRBD2 | TRBV9
CASSAGQGNEQFF | TGCGCCAGCAGCGCTGGACAGGGCAATGAGCAGTTCTTC | TRBJ2-1 | . | TRBD1 | TRBV5-1
CASSSNTGPGYGYTF | TGTGCCAGCTCTTCGAACACAGGGCCTGGCTATGGCTACACCTTC | TRBJ1-2 | . | . | TRBV18
CASSLVGTGVETQYF | TGCGCCAGCAGCTTGGTCGGCACAGGGGTTGAGACCCAGTACTTC | TRBJ2-5 | . | TRBD1 | TRBV5-1
CASQTGTYEQYF | TGCGCCAGCCAAACAGGGACCTACGAGCAGTACTTC | TRBJ2-7 | . | . | TRBV10-2
CASSAGGPDYEQYF | TGTGCCAGCAGCGCCGGGGGTCCCGACTACGAGCAGTACTTC | TRBJ2-7 | . | . | TRBV9
CASSQVLNEQFF | TGTGCCAGCAGCCAAGTCCTCAATGAGCAGTTCTTC | TRBJ2-1 | once | . | TRBV14
CASRDSHQPQHF | TGTGCCAGCCGGGACAGCCATCAGCCCCAGCATTTT | TRBJ1-5 | . | TRBD1 | TRBV6-5
CASRPGMNTEAFF | TGTGCCAGCAGACCGGGGATGAACACTGAAGCTTTCTTT | TRBJ1-1 | . | . | TRBV2
CASSMGQGYNSPLHF | TGTGCCAGCAGTATGGGACAGGGTTATAATTCACCCCTCCACTTT | TRBJ1-6 | few | TRBD1 | TRBV27
CASSSPGQGLDEQYF | TGTGCCAGCAGTTCACCGGGACAGGGTCTCGACGAGCAGTACTTC | TRBJ2-7 | . | TRBD1 | TRBV27
CASSERGLGNQPQHF | TGTGCCAGCAGTGAAAGGGGGCTTGGCAATCAGCCCCAGCATTTT | TRBJ1-5 | . | TRBD1 | TRBV6-1
CASSLTGSGYNEQFF | TGTGCCAGCAGCTTGACCGGGTCGGGCTACAATGAGCAGTTCTTC | TRBJ2-1 | . | . | TRBV5-8
CASSSGTGGNEKLFF | TGTGCCAGCAGCTCGGGCACCGGGGGTAATGAAAAACTGTTTTTT | TRBJ1-4 | . | . | TRBV5-4
CASSPGGRAYNEQFF | TGTGCCAGTAGTCCCGGCGGGAGGGCTTACAATGAGCAGTTCTTC | TRBJ2-1 | . | TRBD2 | TRBV19
CASSNAKGNQPQHF | TGTGCCAGCAGCAACGCGAAGGGGAATCAGCCCCAGCATTTT | TRBJ1-5 | . | . | TRBV7-8
CASSQWTGGGPNTGELFF | TGTGCCAGCAGCCAATGGACAGGGGGCGGACCGAACACCGGGGAGCTGTTTTTT | TRBJ2-2 | . | TRBD1 | TRBV4-2
CASSPRDSSYNEQFF | TGTGCCAGCAGCCCCCGGGACAGCTCCTACAATGAGCAGTTCTTC | TRBJ2-1 | . | TRBD1 | TRBV5-5
CASRDRGRGETQYF | TGTGCCAGCAGAGACAGGGGGCGTGGGGAGACCCAGTACTTC | TRBJ2-5 | . | TRBD1 | TRBV27
CAISPLYGTSGRVGSTDTQYF | TGTGCCATCAGTCCTCTATACGGGACTAGCGGGAGGGTCGGAAGCACAGATACGCAGTATTTT | TRBJ2-3 | . | TRBD2 | TRBV10-3
CASSRQLYTEAFF | TGTGCCAGCAGTAGACAGCTATACACTGAAGCTTTCTTT | TRBJ1-1 | . | . | TRBV6-2/TRBV6-3
CASSQEWASGAGELFF | TGTGCCAGCAGCCAAGAATGGGCTAGCGGTGCCGGGGAGCTGTTTTTT | TRBJ2-2 | . | TRBD2 | TRBV4-2
CASIPTATNTGELFF | TGTGCCAGCATCCCGACAGCCACGAACACCGGGGAGCTGTTTTTT | TRBJ2-2 | once | . | TRBV19
CASSLNPRGETQYF | TGTGCCAGCAGCTTGAACCCACGGGGTGAGACCCAGTACTTC | TRBJ2-5 | . | . | TRBV5-6